This T cell receptor (beta chain) was obtained from a study of control samples from healthy donors and cancer patients. The CDR3 covers 16 residues. CDR1 and CDR2 from the germline V gene are MGHRA and YSYEKL. V was shortened by 0 bases and J by 2 bases, with 11 bases between the two germline ends. Assay used: immunoSEQ multiplex PCR; TCRdb lists only in-frame clones, some missing. The top ten clones hold around 3% of a sample with 120,000 or so clones, about 89% of them seen once. Sequenced input: blood. This chain uses TRBV4-1 with TRBJ2-1; tentative D call: TRBD2 (5 bases). The origin of this receptor is a man in his 60s in good health. CDR3 loop: CASSQDTTGTYNEQFF. Written as DNA, the CDR3 is TGCGCCAGCAGCCAAGATACGACGGGGACCTACAATGAGCAGTTCTTC.